This T cell receptor (beta chain) was captured by sequencing in a study of vaccination and CD4 T cells after COVID-19. On the study more broadly: Cells were stimulated with overlapping spike peptide pools from SARS-CoV-2, HCoV-NL63, HCoV-OC43 and HCoV-229E. A CEFX pool, an HIV-1 Nef pool, or no peptide went to control cultures. Overall study findings and caveats: In median terms, SARS-CoV-2-reactive clonotypes went from roughly 21 to 40, a nonsignificant rise.

The Oncomine TCR Beta short-read assay sequenced DNA from cultured CD4+ T cells. One entry per CDR3 protein, called by TCRdb with MiXCR from the PCR reads. The sample contains over 10,000 distinct CDR3 sequences, about 56% of which appear only once. For this clonotype: Its antigen is unknown.

This CDR3 is 14 amino acids long. Germline V gene lookup returns CDR1 MNHEY and CDR2 SMNVEV (reference sequence). V was trimmed by 2 bases and J by 2 bases, leaving 9 bases between them. Stated treatment: approximately nine-day PBMC culture with coronavirus spike peptide pools or control peptides (ViraFEST assay). With peptide pools, ViraFEST first expanded antigen-specific T cells and afterwards sequenced their TCRs. This TCR came from a human donor who had recovered from COVID-19. V and J are TRBV27 and TRBJ2-5; the D gene is possibly TRBD1 (6 bases). Input material: CD4+ T cells from blood, cultured in vitro. The CDR3 nucleotides are TGTGCCAGCAGTTTACGCAGGGGACAAGAGACCCAGTACTTC. Translation: CASSLRRGQETQYF.